This record looks at one T cell receptor (beta chain) sequence and its context. Its target is not known. With 4 bases clipped from V and 6 bases from J, the junction kept 10 bases outside the gene matches. Per the germline V gene, CDR1 is MNHEY and CDR2 is SMNVEV (reference sequence). The CDR3 is 16 residues long. This entry comes from a study of T cell responses to AZD1222 COVID-19 vaccine. Overall study findings and caveats: Receipt of two AZD1222 doses was followed by a rise in Spike-specific TCR breadth and depth. Regions left unmutated in variants are reportedly the target of nearly half of spike-specific TCRs. Among those given AZD1222, only five to seven were seropositive at baseline. Possibly, clonal diversity was underestimated; donors were largely white British and included more females.

The protocol was immunoSEQ multiplex PCR, while the TCRdb copy is restricted to in-frame clones and leaves out a portion. The data contain about 83,000 clones, about 82% of them singletons. Specimen: peripheral blood, collected on day 0 of AZD1222 vaccination. The rearrangement links TRBV27 to TRBJ1-4, with TRBD1 matching over 8 bases. The receptor comes from an adult in good health. The CDR3, as DNA: TGTGCCAGCAGTTCCGAAGGGACAGGAGGGTATGAAAAACTGTTTTTT. Amino acids: CASSSEGTGGYEKLFF.